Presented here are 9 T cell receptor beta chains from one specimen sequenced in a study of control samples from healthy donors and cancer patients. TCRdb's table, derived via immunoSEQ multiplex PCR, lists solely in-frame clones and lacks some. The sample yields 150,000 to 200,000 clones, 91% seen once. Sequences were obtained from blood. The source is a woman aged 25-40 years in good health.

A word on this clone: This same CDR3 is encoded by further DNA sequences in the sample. CDR3 sequence (DNA): TGTGCCAGCAGCCCCGGGACTAGCACAGATACGCAGTATTTT. Translated: CASSPGTSTDTQYF. This chain joins TRBV7-9 and TRBJ2-3; D might be TRBD2 (6 bases). Per germline, CDR1 SEHNR and CDR2 FQNEAQ (reference sequence). The CDR3 is 14 residues long. V lost 5 bases, J lost 0 bases, and 9 bases lay in between. The full variable domain, with the rest looked up from reference TRBV7-9 and TRBJ2-3, is DTGVSQNPRHKITKRGQNVTFRCDPISEHNRLYWYRQTLGQGPEFLTYFQNEAQLEKSRLLSDRFSAERPKGSFSTLEIQRTEQGDSAMYLCASSPGTSTDTQYFGPGTRLTVL.

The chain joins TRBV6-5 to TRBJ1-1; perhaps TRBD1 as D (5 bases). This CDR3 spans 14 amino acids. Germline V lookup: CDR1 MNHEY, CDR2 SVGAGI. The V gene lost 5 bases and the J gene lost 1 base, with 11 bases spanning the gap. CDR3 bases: TGTGCCAGCAGTAGTCAGGGTAGGAACACTGAAGCTTTCTTT. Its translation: CASSSQGRNTEAFF.

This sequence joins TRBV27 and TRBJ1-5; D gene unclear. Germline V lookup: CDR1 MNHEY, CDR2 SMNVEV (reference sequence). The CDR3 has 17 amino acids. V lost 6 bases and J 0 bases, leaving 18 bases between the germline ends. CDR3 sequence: CASSTIYTGNSNQPQHF. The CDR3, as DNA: TGTGCCAGCAGCACCATATATACGGGAAATAGCAATCAGCCCCAGCATTTT.

The CDR3 nucleotides are TGTGCTAGTGGTTATGGGACAACTAGCAATCAGCCCCAGCATTTT. Residues: CASGYGTTSNQPQHF. The chain couples TRBV12-5 to TRBJ1-5; a weak D match, TRBD1 (6 bases). The CDR3 is made up of 15 amino acids. Between the trimmed V and J ends, which lost 4 bases and 0 bases, there was a span of 10 bases. Germline CDR1 LGHNT, CDR2 FRNRAP.

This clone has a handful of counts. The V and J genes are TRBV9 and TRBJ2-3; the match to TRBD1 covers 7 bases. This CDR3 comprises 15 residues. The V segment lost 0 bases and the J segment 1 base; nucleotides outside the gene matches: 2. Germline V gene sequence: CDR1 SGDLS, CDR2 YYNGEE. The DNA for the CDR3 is TGTGCCAGCAGCGTAGTTCAGGGGGGCACAGATACGCAGTATTTT. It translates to CASSVVQGGTDTQYF.

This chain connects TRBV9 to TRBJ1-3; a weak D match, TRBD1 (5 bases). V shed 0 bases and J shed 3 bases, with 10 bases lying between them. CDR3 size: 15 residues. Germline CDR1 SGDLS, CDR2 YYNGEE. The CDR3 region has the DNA TGTGCCAGCAGCGTAGGGCAGGGAGGTGGAAACACCATATATTTT. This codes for CASSVGQGGGNTIYF.

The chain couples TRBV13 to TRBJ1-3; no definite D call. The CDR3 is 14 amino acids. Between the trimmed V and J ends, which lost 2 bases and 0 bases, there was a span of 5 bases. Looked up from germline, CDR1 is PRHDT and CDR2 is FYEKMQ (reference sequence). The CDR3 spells CASSLRDSGNTIYF. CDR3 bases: TGTGCCAGCAGCTTAAGGGACTCTGGAAACACCATATATTTT.

The CDR3 region is CTSSPSVSSYEQYF. The CDR3 bases are TGCACCAGCAGCCCTAGCGTCAGCTCCTACGAGCAGTACTTC. The chain employs TRBV1 and TRBJ2-7; the table's TRBD2 call for D was not verified on the DNA. TRBV1 is shown as a pseudogene. There are 14 residues in the CDR3.

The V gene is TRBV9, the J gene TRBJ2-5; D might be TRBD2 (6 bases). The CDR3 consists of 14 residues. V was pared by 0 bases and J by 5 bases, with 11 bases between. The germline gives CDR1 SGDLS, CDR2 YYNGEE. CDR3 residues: CASSVAGGGETQYF. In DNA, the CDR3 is TGTGCCAGCAGCGTAGCTGGTGGGGGGGAGACCCAGTACTTC. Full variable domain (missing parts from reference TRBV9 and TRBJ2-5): DSGVTQTPKHLITATGQRVTLRCSPRSGDLSVYWYQQSLDQGLQFLIQYYNGEERAKGNILERFSAQQFPDLHSELNLSSLELGDSALYFCASSVAGGGETQYFGPGTRLLVL.